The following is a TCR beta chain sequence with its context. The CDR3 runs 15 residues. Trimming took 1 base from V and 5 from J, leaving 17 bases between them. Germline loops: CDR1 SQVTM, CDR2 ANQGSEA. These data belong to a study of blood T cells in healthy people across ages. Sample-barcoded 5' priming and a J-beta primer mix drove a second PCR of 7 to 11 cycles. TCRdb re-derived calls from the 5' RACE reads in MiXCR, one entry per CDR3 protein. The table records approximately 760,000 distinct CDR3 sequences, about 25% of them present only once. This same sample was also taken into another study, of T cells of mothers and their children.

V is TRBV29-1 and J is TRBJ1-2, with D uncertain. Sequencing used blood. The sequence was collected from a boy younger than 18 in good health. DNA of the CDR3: TGCAGCGTTGAAGGTGGTACGGGATCGGGATATGGCTACACCTTC. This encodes CSVEGGTGSGYGYTF.